This entry features one T cell receptor (beta chain) sequence. The data belong to a study of CDR3 diversity in severe acne. Each CDR3 protein is one row after TCRdb ran MiXCR on the PCR reads. The sample shows around 83,000 distinct CDR3 sequences, approximately 49% of them seen only once. CDR3 length: 15 amino acids. The trim removed 1 base at V and 0 bases at J, leaving 5 bases unmatched. The V gene's germline CDR1 is DFQATT and CDR2 SNEGSKA (reference sequence). This sequence joins TRBV20-1 and TRBJ1-2, with 7 bases that match TRBD1. Sample: blood. The source is a male donor with severe acne vulgaris. As DNA, the CDR3 is TGCAGTGCTAGAGCTCCGACAGGGCCTAACTATGGCTACACCTTC. Encoded protein: CSARAPTGPNYGYTF.